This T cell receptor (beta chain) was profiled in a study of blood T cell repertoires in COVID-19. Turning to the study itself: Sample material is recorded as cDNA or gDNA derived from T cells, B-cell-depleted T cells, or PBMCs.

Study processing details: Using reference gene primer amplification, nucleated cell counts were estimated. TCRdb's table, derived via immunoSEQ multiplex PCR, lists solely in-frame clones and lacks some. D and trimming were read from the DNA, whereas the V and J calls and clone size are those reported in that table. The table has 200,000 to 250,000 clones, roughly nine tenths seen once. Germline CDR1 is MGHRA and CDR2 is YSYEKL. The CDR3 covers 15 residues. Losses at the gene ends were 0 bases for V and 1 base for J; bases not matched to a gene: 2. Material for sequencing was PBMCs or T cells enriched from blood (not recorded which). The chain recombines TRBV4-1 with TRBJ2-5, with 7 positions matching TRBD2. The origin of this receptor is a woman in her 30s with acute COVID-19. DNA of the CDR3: TGCGCCAGCAGCCAAGAAGGCGGGAGCCAAGAGACCCAGTACTTC. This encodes CASSQEGGSQETQYF.